These T cell receptor beta chains were read from a single sample in a study of T cell responses to AZD1222 COVID-19 vaccine. The repertoire was sequenced with immunoSEQ multiplex PCR; TCRdb's copy has only in-frame clones and lacks some. The data show around 59,000 clones, 80% to 90% seen once. The specimen was peripheral blood, collected 28 days after the second AZD1222 dose. Receptors originate from an adult who received the AZD1222 COVID-19 vaccine. CDR3s include the opening cysteine and the closing phenylalanine or tryptophan. D genes are given only for firm matches.

V gene,J gene,D gene,CDR3 protein
TRBV28,TRBJ2-7,NA,CASSSTYPEQYF
TRBV27,TRBJ1-3,NA,CASSLSRETSGNTIYF
TRBV5-1,TRBJ2-7,NA,CASSLATGGRSGAAYEQYF
TRBV27,TRBJ2-7,NA,CASSLTGQPYEQYF
TRBV6-5,TRBJ1-5,NA,CASGTGQPQHF
TRBV19,TRBJ1-5,NA,CASSIRTGPAQPQHF
TRBV6-1,TRBJ1-2,NA,CASSDGGDSVVRYGYTF
TRBV12-3/TRBV12-4,TRBJ1-1,TRBD1,CASGDRVTEAFF
TRBV14,TRBJ2-3,TRBD1,CASSRQGAISQYF
TRBV18,TRBJ2-7,TRBD1,CASSPLRDRIYEQYF
TRBV19,TRBJ2-2,NA,CASTPGTVRGELFF
TRBV5-6,TRBJ1-1,NA,CASSLIGGTEAFF
TRBV30,TRBJ1-1,NA,CAWSNKGTTEAFF
TRBV5-4,TRBJ2-6,TRBD2,CASSLELAGSGANVLTF
TRBV19,TRBJ2-7,TRBD2,CASSPRTSGSNEQYF
TRBV19,TRBJ1-5,TRBD1,CASGTGGTSNQPQHF
TRBV19,TRBJ2-7,NA,CAISKGTSYEQYF
TRBV6-5,TRBJ1-1,NA,CASRVGKTEAFF